The 11 T cell receptor beta chains listed next were all sequenced from one sample in a study of T cell repertoires in cytomegalovirus infection. MiXCR, run by TCRdb on the reads, gives a single entry per CDR3 protein. The sample lists about a million distinct CDR3 sequences; around a third were seen once. For these receptors, no antigen is known. The sample was cultured CD8+ T cells from PBMCs, taken from culture after CMV antigen stimulation. The receptors stem from a human donor in good health (CMV status not recorded). Some clones in this sample may be carry-over from other donors' samples.

The gene calls are TRBV29-1 and TRBJ2-5, with D perhaps TRBD2 (7 bases). There are 13 residues in the CDR3. Germline-derived CDR1 and CDR2 are SQVTM and ANQGSEA. Trimming left V 8 bases short and J 4 bases short, with 17 bases between. The chain's CDR3 is CSSRGGELETQYF. In DNA form, the CDR3 reads TGCAGCAGTAGGGGGGGAGAGCTAGAGACCCAGTACTTC.

Relative to its sample, this clonotype is medium-sized. CDR3 nucleotide sequence: TGTGCCAGCAGGCGGACTAGCGGGGGCCCCGCGGGAGATACGCAGTATTTT. Residues: CASRRTSGGPAGDTQYF. The rearrangement uses TRBV6-1 and TRBJ2-3; 13 positions match TRBD2. The V gene end was trimmed by 6 bases and the J gene end by 5 bases; junction bases not matched to a gene: 11. The CDR3 is 17 residues long. In germline, CDR1 is MNHNS, CDR2 SASEGT.

This chain connects TRBV7-6 to TRBJ2-1, with D perhaps TRBD1 (5 bases). Germline CDR1 SGHVS, CDR2 FNYEAQ. V was pared by 6 bases and J by 4 bases, with 10 bases between. This CDR3 is built from 13 residues. CDR3 amino acids: CASRGQAYNEQFF. The CDR3 nucleotides are TGTGCCAGCAGGGGGCAGGCGTACAATGAGCAGTTCTTC.

This clonotype was seen repeatedly, ten times or more. The V and J genes are TRBV27 and TRBJ1-1; D call uncertain. The CDR3 contains 14 residues. V was trimmed by 3 bases and J by 0 bases, leaving 8 bases between them. Germline loops: CDR1 MNHEY, CDR2 SMNVEV (reference sequence). CDR3 sequence (DNA): TGTGCCAGCAGTTTGTATCGGATGAACACTGAAGCTTTCTTT. It translates to CASSLYRMNTEAFF.

In its sample, this clonotype was seen a few times. The gene calls are TRBV7-9 and TRBJ1-1, with D possibly TRBD1 on 5 matching bases. The germline V gene has CDR1 SEHNR and CDR2 FQNEAQ (reference sequence). This CDR3 has 17 amino acids. V shed 5 bases and J shed 8 bases, with 27 bases lying between them. CDR3 protein: CASSPTARLDLNREAFF. In nucleotides, the CDR3 is TGTGCCAGCAGCCCCACCGCTCGGCTAGATTTGAACAGGGAAGCTTTCTTT.

This chain links TRBV6-8 with TRBJ2-2, with 9 positions matching TRBD2. From germline, CDR1 is MNHGY and CDR2 SAAAGT. CDR3 length equals 17 residues. V shed 4 bases, J shed 0 bases, and the junction held 6 bases outside the gene matches. The CDR3 spells CASSSISGGANTGELFF. The CDR3 nucleotides read TGTGCCAGCAGTTCCATTAGCGGGGGCGCGAACACCGGGGAGCTGTTTTTT.

This clonotype was counted a few times. The chain links TRBV7-2 to TRBJ2-3; 12 nucleotides match TRBD2. Per germline, CDR1 SGHTA and CDR2 FQGNSA. The CDR3 length is 19 residues. J was trimmed by 3 bases and V by 0 bases; bases with no gene match: 10. CDR3 sequence (DNA): TGTGCCAGCAGCTTAGCCCCCTGGGCTAGCGGGGGGGGAACAGATACGCAGTATTTT. The encoded protein is CASSLAPWASGGGTDTQYF. The variable domain in full, completed from reference TRBV7-2 and TRBJ2-3, reads GAGVSQSPSNKVTEKGKDVELRCDPISGHTALYWYRQSLGQGLEFLIYFQGNSAPDKSGLPSDRFSAERTGGSVSTLTIQRTQQEDSAVYLCASSLAPWASGGGTDTQYFGPGTRLTVL.

The V call is TRBV4-1, the J call TRBJ2-7, with no clear D. CDR3 length: 14 amino acids. V lost 0 bases and J 0 bases, leaving 6 bases between the germline ends. From germline, CDR1 is MGHRA and CDR2 YSYEKL. CDR3 in amino acids: CASSQDASSYEQYF. The CDR3 DNA reads as TGCGCCAGCAGCCAAGATGCTAGCTCCTACGAGCAGTACTTC.

The table lists this clonotype with many counts. The V call is TRBV6-1, the J call TRBJ2-5, with no clear D. Looked up from germline, CDR1 is MNHNS and CDR2 is SASEGT. This CDR3 is 12 amino acids long. V lost 6 bases and J 2 bases, leaving 7 bases between the germline ends. The CDR3 nucleotides are TGTGCCAGCAGCCGTCTGCAAGAGACCCAGTACTTC. Encoded protein: CASSRLQETQYF.

The rearrangement uses TRBV7-3 and TRBJ2-1, with D maybe TRBD2 (7 bases). Trimming stripped 5 bases from V and 8 bases from J, with 28 bases between. Germline V gene data show CDR1 as SGHTA and CDR2 as FQGTGA. There are 18 residues in the CDR3. CDR3 bases: TGTGCCAGCAGCCTAAGTAGGAAGGGGGGGAGGATGCTCTATGAGCAGTTCTTC. Translating gives CASSLSRKGGRMLYEQFF.

This clonotype was recorded at least ten times. V is TRBV4-3 and J is TRBJ2-3, with TRBD2 matching over 11 bases. The V gene end was trimmed by 0 bases and the J gene end by 3 bases; junction bases not matched to a gene: 2. CDR3 length: 16 amino acids. Germline assignment: CDR1 LGHNA and CDR2 YSLEER. The CDR3 is CASSQELAGGTDTQYF. For the CDR3, the DNA is TGCGCCAGCAGCCAAGAGTTAGCGGGGGGGACAGATACGCAGTATTTT.